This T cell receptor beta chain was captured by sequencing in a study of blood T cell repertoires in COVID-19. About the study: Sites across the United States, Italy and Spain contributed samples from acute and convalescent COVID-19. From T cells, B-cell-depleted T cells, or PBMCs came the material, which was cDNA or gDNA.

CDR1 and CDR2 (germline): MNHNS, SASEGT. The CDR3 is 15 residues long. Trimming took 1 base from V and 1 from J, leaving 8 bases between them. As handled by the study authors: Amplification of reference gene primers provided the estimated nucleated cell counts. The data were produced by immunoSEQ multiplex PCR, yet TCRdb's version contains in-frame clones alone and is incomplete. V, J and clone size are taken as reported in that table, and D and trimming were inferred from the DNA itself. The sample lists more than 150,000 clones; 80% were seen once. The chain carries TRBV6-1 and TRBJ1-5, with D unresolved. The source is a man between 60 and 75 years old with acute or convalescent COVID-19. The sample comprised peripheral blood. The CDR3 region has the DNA TGTGCCAGCAGTGAAGGTCAGAGGAGCAATCAGCCCCAGCATTTT. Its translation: CASSEGQRSNQPQHF.